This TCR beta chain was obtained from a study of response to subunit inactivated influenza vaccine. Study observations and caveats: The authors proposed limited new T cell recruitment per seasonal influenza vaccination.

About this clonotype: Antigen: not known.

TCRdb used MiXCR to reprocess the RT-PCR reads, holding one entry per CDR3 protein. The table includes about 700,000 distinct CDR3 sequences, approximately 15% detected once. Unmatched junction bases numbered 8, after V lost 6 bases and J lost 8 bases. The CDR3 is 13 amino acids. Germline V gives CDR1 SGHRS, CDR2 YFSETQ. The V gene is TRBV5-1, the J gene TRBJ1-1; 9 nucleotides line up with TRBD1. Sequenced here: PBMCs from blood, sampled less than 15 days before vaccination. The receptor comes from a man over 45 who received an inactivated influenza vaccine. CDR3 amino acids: CASTSQGQGEAFF. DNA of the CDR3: TGCGCCAGCACCTCCCAGGGACAGGGAGAAGCTTTCTTT.